These 14 T cell receptor beta chains originate from one sample sequenced in a study of T cells in tumors after PD-1 blockade. This table comes from immunoSEQ multiplex PCR, and its TCRdb copy is limited to in-frame clones, with some not included. The profile covers tens of thousands of clones, with over 75% appearing a single time and roughly 4% taken by the ten largest. Specimen: PBMCs, collected before anti-PD-1 treatment. The receptors derive from a human donor with basal cell carcinoma.

This clone appeared once. The chain links TRBV10-1 to TRBJ2-4; the match to TRBD2 covers 12 bases. Germline V gene lookup returns CDR1 WNHNN and CDR2 SYGVQD (reference sequence). The CDR3 contains 17 residues. The ends lost 2 bases at V and 6 bases at J; junction bases unmatched: 8. CDR3 sequence reads: CASSEGEKGLAGNIQYF. The DNA for the CDR3 is TGCGCCAGCAGTGAGGGAGAAAAGGGACTAGCGGGAAACATTCAGTACTTC.

The chain links TRBV5-1 to TRBJ2-7, with 7 bases matching TRBD2. The CDR3 totals 13 residues. Germline V gene lookup returns CDR1 SGHRS and CDR2 YFSETQ. J was trimmed by 4 bases and V by 4 bases; bases with no gene match: 5. The CDR3 is CASSPWEGYEQYF. Here the CDR3 DNA reads TGCGCCAGCAGCCCTTGGGAGGGTTACGAGCAGTACTTC.

The chain couples TRBV5-1 to TRBJ2-7; the match to TRBD2 covers 7 bases. The CDR3 has 13 residues. Germline trimming cut 4 bases from V and 4 bases from J; bases unmatched to any gene: 5. Germline V gene data show CDR1 as SGHRS and CDR2 as YFSETQ. The CDR3 loop reads CASSVGEGYEQYF. The CDR3, as DNA: TGCGCCAGCAGCGTGGGGGAGGGATACGAGCAGTACTTC.

This rearrangement joins TRBV24-1 to TRBJ1-5; the D is unclear. Germline CDR1 is KGHDR and CDR2 is SFDVKD. Trimming shortened V by 3 bases and J by 5 bases, and 7 bases separated the two germline ends. The length of the CDR3 is 13 residues. This CDR3 reads CATSDRTDQPQHF. The CDR3 DNA is TGTGCCACCAGTGATCGGACCGATCAGCCCCAGCATTTT.

J is TRBJ1-5 and V is TRBV4-1; the D is unclear. In germline, CDR1 is MGHRA, CDR2 YSYEKL. The V end lost 4 bases, the J end lost 7 bases, and 20 bases lay between the germline ends. The CDR3 is 16 residues long. The CDR3 DNA follows: TGCGCCAGCAGCCTGGGTTTAGGGTTTAAGGGCCAGCCCCAGCATTTT. This sequence encodes CASSLGLGFKGQPQHF.

This clone appeared once. The rearrangement links TRBV10-1 to TRBJ2-1; 9 bases agree with TRBD2. Germline CDR1 and CDR2: WNHNN and SYGVQD (reference sequence). The junction had 7 bases not matched to a gene; V was cut back by 2 bases and J by 11 bases. This CDR3 contains 14 residues. Here the CDR3 DNA reads TGCGCCAGCAGTGAGGTGTTAGCGGGGGTCAAGCAGTTCTTC. Translation gives CASSEVLAGVKQFF.

The rearrangement joins TRBV7-2 to TRBJ2-7, with 7 bases matching TRBD1. The CDR3 runs 15 residues. The germline V gene encodes CDR1 SGHTA and CDR2 FQGNSA. Losses at the gene ends were 5 bases for V and 5 bases for J; bases not matched to a gene: 12. The chain's CDR3 is CASSRTGSTPDEQYF. The CDR3 DNA is TGTGCCAGCAGCCGGACAGGAAGCACCCCCGACGAGCAGTACTTC.

The rearrangement uses TRBV7-9 and TRBJ2-2; TRBD2 aligns across 7 bases. CDR3 size: 16 residues. V lost 5 bases to trimming and J lost 6 bases; unmatched junction nucleotides: 12. Germline CDR1 is SEHNR and CDR2 is FQNEAQ (reference sequence). As DNA, the CDR3 is TGTGCCAGCAGCAAAAGACGGGGACTACGCGCCGGGGAGCTGTTTTTT. Protein sequence: CASSKRRGLRAGELFF.

V and J are TRBV19 and TRBJ2-5; the D is unclear. Germline-derived CDR1 and CDR2 are LNHDA and SQIVND (reference sequence). Trimming left V 2 bases short and J 2 bases short, with 9 bases between. The CDR3 length is 14 residues. The DNA of the CDR3 is TGTGCCAGTAGTATAATGATAGGGCAAGAGACCCAGTACTTC. Residues: CASSIMIGQETQYF.

Here the CDR3 DNA reads TGTGCCAGCAGTTTTACAGGGGAGGCTTTCTTT. The encoded protein is CASSFTGEAFF. The V call is TRBV12-3 or TRBV12-4, the J call TRBJ1-1, with 7 bases that match TRBD1. Trimming removed 3 bases from V and 11 bases from J; junction bases left unmatched: 3. The CDR3 has 11 residues.

The chain links TRBV7-9 to TRBJ2-7; no definite D call. CDR1 is SEHNR, CDR2 FQNEAQ, per germline (reference sequence). The length of the CDR3 is 11 residues. Trimming cost V 3 bases and J 3 bases, with 3 bases left between them. CDR3 DNA: TGTGCCAGCAGCTTTAGCTACGAGCAGTACTTC. It yields the protein CASSFSYEQYF.

The CDR3 loop reads CASSSGRLAGVNEQFF. CDR3 nucleotide sequence: TGTGCCAGCAGCTCGGGGAGGCTAGCGGGGGTCAATGAGCAGTTCTTC. The chain uses TRBV27 and TRBJ2-1, with TRBD2 matching 10 bases. CDR3 length: 16 residues. V was pared by 6 bases and J by 6 bases, with 11 bases of the junction left unmatched. CDR1 is MNHEY, CDR2 SMNVEV, per germline (reference sequence).

V usage is TRBV7-9 and J usage is TRBJ2-3; tentatively, D is TRBD2 (6 bases). Trimming removed 5 bases from V and 0 bases from J, with 18 bases in between. CDR3 length equals 17 residues. Germline V lookup: CDR1 SEHNR, CDR2 FQNEAQ (reference sequence). The CDR3 region is CASSPYYGGDSTDTQYF. DNA of the CDR3: TGTGCCAGCAGCCCATACTATGGCGGGGACAGCACAGATACGCAGTATTTT.

J is TRBJ1-2 and V is TRBV3-1 (or the pseudogene TRBV3-2); a weak D match, TRBD1 (6 bases). CDR1 and CDR2 from the germline V gene are LGHDT and YNNKEL (reference sequence). The CDR3 has 15 amino acids. The V gene lost 4 bases and the J gene lost 8 bases, with 20 bases spanning the gap. The CDR3 sequence: CASSRASGTHGGYTF. Here the CDR3 DNA reads TGTGCCAGCAGCCGGGCTTCCGGGACACACGGGGGCTACACCTTC.